A single sample is the source of the 5 T cell receptor beta chains below, sequenced in a study of shared clonotypes between healthy human individuals. Repertoires were generated with immunoSEQ multiplex PCR, while TCRdb's copy carries only in-frame clones and drops some. Of 600,000 to 750,000 clones listed, around 90% are singletons. The material sequenced was memory CD8+ T cells from PBMCs. Sample subset: CD45RO+ cells pooled with CCR7-negative TemRA cells. The receptors derive from a man aged 18 to 30 in good health. Some clones in this sample may be carry-over from other donors' samples.

The chain uses TRBV7-9 and TRBJ2-7; no clear D. Germline values: CDR1 SEHNR, CDR2 FQNEAQ (reference sequence). CDR3 length equals 13 residues. V was clipped by 4 bases and J by 2 bases, with 9 bases between them. CDR3: CASSSDGTYEQYF. CDR3 DNA: TGTGCCAGCAGCTCAGACGGTACCTACGAGCAGTACTTC. Supplemented by reference TRBV7-9 and TRBJ2-7, the full variable domain reads DTGVSQNPRHKITKRGQNVTFRCDPISEHNRLYWYRQTLGQGPEFLTYFQNEAQLEKSRLLSDRFSAERPKGSFSTLEIQRTEQGDSAMYLCASSSDGTYEQYFGPGTRLTVT.

The V gene is TRBV13, the J gene TRBJ2-7, with no clear D. CDR1 PRHDT and CDR2 FYEKMQ come from the germline V gene (reference sequence). The CDR3 is 13 amino acids. V dropped 5 bases and J dropped 0 bases, with 8 bases sitting between them. CDR3 region: CASSLPGSYEQYF. The CDR3 DNA reads as TGTGCCAGCAGCCTCCCGGGCTCCTACGAGCAGTACTTC.

The chain employs TRBV15 and TRBJ1-2; D is perhaps TRBD1 (6 bases). Trimming removed 5 bases from V and 2 bases from J, with 15 bases in between. CDR1 LNHNV and CDR2 YYDKDF come from the germline V gene (reference sequence). The CDR3 covers 15 residues. In DNA form, the CDR3 reads TGTGCCACCAGCGGGAGACAGGAAACCAACTATGGCTACACCTTC. This sequence encodes CATSGRQETNYGYTF.

The chain combines TRBV5-6 with TRBJ2-2; D is uncertain. Germline-derived CDR1 and CDR2 are SGHDT and YYEEEE. V was pared by 0 bases and J by 2 bases, with 8 bases between. The CDR3 is made up of 15 amino acids. The CDR3 nucleotides are TGTGCCAGCAGCTTGGGGTGGCCAAACACCGGGGAGCTGTTTTTT. Translated, it gives CASSLGWPNTGELFF. The complete variable domain, with remaining parts taken from reference TRBV5-6 and TRBJ2-2, reads DAGVTQSPTHLIKTRGQQVTLRCSPKSGHDTVSWYQQALGQGPQFIFQYYEEEERQRGNFPDRFSGHQFPNYSSELNVNALLLGDSALYLCASSLGWPNTGELFFGEGSRLTVL.

The chain is built from TRBV13 and TRBJ2-1; TRBD1 might be the D (6 bases). Trimming left V 5 bases short and J 1 base short, with 30 bases between. This CDR3 contains 21 residues. The V gene's germline CDR1 is PRHDT and CDR2 FYEKMQ (reference sequence). In DNA, the CDR3 is TGTGCCAGCAGCACCAGGGGTTTGAGGGAGTCGTTCGCTGGTTCCTACAATGAGCAGTTCTTC. Its protein is CASSTRGLRESFAGSYNEQFF.